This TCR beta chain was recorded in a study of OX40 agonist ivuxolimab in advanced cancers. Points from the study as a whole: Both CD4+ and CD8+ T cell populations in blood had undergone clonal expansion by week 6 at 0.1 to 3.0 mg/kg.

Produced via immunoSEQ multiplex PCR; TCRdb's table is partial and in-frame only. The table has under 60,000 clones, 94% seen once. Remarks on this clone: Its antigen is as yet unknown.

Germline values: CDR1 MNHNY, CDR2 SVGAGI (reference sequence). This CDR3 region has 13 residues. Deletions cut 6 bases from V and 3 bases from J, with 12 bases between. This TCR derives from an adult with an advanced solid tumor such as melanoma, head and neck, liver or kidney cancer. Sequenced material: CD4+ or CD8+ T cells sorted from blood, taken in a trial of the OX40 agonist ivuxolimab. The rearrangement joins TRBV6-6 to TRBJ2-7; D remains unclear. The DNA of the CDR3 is TGTGCCAGCAGAATGAACAGCGACTACGAGCAGTACTTC. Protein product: CASRMNSDYEQYF.